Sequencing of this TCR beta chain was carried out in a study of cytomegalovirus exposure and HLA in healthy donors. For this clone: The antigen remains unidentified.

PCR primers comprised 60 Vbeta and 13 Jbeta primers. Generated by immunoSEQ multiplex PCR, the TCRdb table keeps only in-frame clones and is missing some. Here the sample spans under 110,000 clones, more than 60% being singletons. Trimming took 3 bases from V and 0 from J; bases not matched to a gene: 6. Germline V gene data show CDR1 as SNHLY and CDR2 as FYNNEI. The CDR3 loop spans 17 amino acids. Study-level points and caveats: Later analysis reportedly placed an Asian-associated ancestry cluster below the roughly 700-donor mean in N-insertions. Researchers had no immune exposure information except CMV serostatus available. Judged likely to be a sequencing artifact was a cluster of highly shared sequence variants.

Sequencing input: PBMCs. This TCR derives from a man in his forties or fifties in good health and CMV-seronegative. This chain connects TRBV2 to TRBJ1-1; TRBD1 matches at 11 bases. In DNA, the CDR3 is TGTGCCAGCAGTGACGCGGGACAGGGGGTAGTGAACACTGAAGCTTTCTTT. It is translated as CASSDAGQGVVNTEAFF.